The 20 T cell receptor beta chains in this list originate from one sample, sequenced in a study of blood T cell repertoires in COVID-19. Measured with immunoSEQ multiplex PCR; TCRdb has only the in-frame clones, and not every one. The table includes just under 90,000 clones, around nine tenths detected once. Material: peripheral blood. The receptors originated from a woman older than 75 with acute or convalescent COVID-19.

A few counts support this clone. The V and J genes are TRBV2 and TRBJ2-7; 9 bases line up with TRBD2. This CDR3 spans 14 amino acids. Germline trimming cut 2 bases from V and 12 bases from J; bases unmatched to any gene: 11. CDR1 is SNHLY, CDR2 FYNNEI, per germline. The CDR3 region has the DNA TGTGCCAGCAGTGAATTGGCTAGCGGGAAGGGTTTGTACTTC. Translation gives CASSELASGKGLYF.

V is TRBV5-3 and J is TRBJ2-3, with 10 bases that match TRBD1. TRBV5-3 is filed as an ORF, its function uncertain. The CDR3 consists of 14 residues. The V segment lost 4 bases and the J segment 4 bases; nucleotides outside the gene matches: 3. CDR3 in DNA: TGTGCCAGAAGCCCCGGACAGGGGGCAGATACGCAGTATTTT. Translated: CARSPGQGADTQYF.

This clone was recorded only once. CDR3 nucleotides: TGCGCCAGCAGACCCCGACTAGCGGGGAGCTCCTACAATGAGCAGTTCTTC. It yields the protein CASRPRLAGSSYNEQFF. The chain uses TRBV5-1 and TRBJ2-1; TRBD2 matches at 11 bases. CDR3 length: 17 amino acids. V lost 5 bases, J lost 0 bases, and 7 bases stayed unmatched. The germline V gene encodes CDR1 SGHRS and CDR2 YFSETQ.

This rearrangement joins TRBV28 to TRBJ2-7; 10 positions agree with TRBD2. From germline, CDR1 is MDHEN and CDR2 SYDVKM. CDR3 length: 15 amino acids. The J segment lost 3 bases and the V segment lost 5 bases, leaving 7 bases of the junction unmatched. CDR3 sequence (DNA): TGTGCCAGCAGTACTAGCGGGGAACTCAACTACGAGCAGTACTTC. Translation: CASSTSGELNYEQYF.

This chain uses TRBV19 with TRBJ1-5, with D possibly TRBD1 on 6 matching bases. V was pared by 3 bases and J by 7 bases, with 19 bases between. Looked up from germline, CDR1 is LNHDA and CDR2 is SQIVND (reference sequence). The CDR3 extends over 16 amino acids. The CDR3 DNA reads TGTGCCAGTAGTATCCCAGCAGGGGTGGGAGAGCAGCCCCAGCATTTT. Translated: CASSIPAGVGEQPQHF.

The chain carries TRBV30 and TRBJ2-1; 8 bases are a match to TRBD1. This CDR3 comprises 12 residues. J was trimmed by 8 bases and V by 2 bases; bases with no gene match: 2. Looked up from germline, CDR1 is GTSNPN and CDR2 is SVGIG (reference sequence). The CDR3, as DNA: TGTGCCTGGAGTAACAGGGGGGATGAGCAGTTCTTC. Its translation is CAWSNRGDEQFF. The whole variable domain, remainder taken from reference TRBV30 and TRBJ2-1, is SQTIHQWPATLVQPVGSPLSLECTVEGTSNPNLYWYRQAAGRGLQLLFYSVGIGQISSEVPQNLSASRPQDRQFILSSKKLLLSDSGFYLCAWSNRGDEQFFGPGTRLTVL.

V and J are TRBV6-2 or TRBV6-3 and TRBJ1-1, with 8 positions matching TRBD1. The V gene's germline CDR1 is MNHEY and CDR2 SVGEGT. With 6 bases clipped from V and 1 base from J, the junction kept 7 bases outside the gene matches. This CDR3 region has 15 residues. DNA for the CDR3: TGTGCCAGCAGCCCTCGACAGGGGAAGAACACTGAAGCTTTCTTT. Its protein is CASSPRQGKNTEAFF.

The rearrangement uses TRBV28 and TRBJ1-2; no reliable D call. The CDR3 is made up of 12 amino acids. Per germline, CDR1 MDHEN and CDR2 SYDVKM. V was clipped by 11 bases and J by 8 bases, with 18 bases between them. In DNA form, the CDR3 reads TGTGCCTCCTGGTACGGCCCCGGGGGCTACACCTTC. This encodes CASWYGPGGYTF.

This clone was counted a single time. The V and J genes are TRBV19 and TRBJ1-6; TRBD1 matches 10 bases. Germline CDR1 LNHDA, CDR2 SQIVND (reference sequence). CDR3 length: 16 amino acids. After removal of 7 bases from V and 6 bases from J, the junction contained 9 bases not matched to a gene. CDR3 loop: CASKTTGGPSNSPLHF. CDR3 in DNA: TGTGCCAGTAAAACGACAGGGGGCCCTTCTAATTCACCCCTCCACTTT.

The gene calls are TRBV6-5 and TRBJ1-2, with TRBD1 matching 7 bases. Germline V gene data show CDR1 as MNHEY and CDR2 as SVGAGI. This CDR3 region has 14 residues. The V segment lost 2 bases and the J segment 1 base; nucleotides outside the gene matches: 1. The CDR3 is CASSYRTGNYGYTF. In DNA form, the CDR3 reads TGTGCCAGCAGTTACCGGACAGGTAACTATGGCTACACCTTC.

V usage is TRBV19 and J usage is TRBJ2-3, with 7 positions matching TRBD2. The CDR3 runs to 14 residues. Germline assignment: CDR1 LNHDA and CDR2 SQIVND (reference sequence). V lost 7 bases to trimming and J lost 4 bases; unmatched junction nucleotides: 8. CDR3 sequence: CASTATSASDTQYF. The CDR3 DNA is TGTGCCAGTACCGCCACTAGCGCCTCAGATACGCAGTATTTT.

The chain carries TRBV10-3 and TRBJ1-1, with 8 bases identical to TRBD1. J lost 1 base, V lost 8 bases, and 3 bases had no gene match. Per germline, CDR1 ENHRY and CDR2 SYGVKD. This CDR3 is 13 amino acids long. CDR3 protein: CAIGTGKNTEAFF. The DNA of the CDR3 is TGTGCCATCGGGACAGGAAAGAACACTGAAGCTTTCTTT.

This chain links TRBV19 with TRBJ2-1; D is possibly TRBD1 (6 bases). V lost 6 bases, J lost 10 bases, and 16 bases lay in between. Per germline, CDR1 LNHDA and CDR2 SQIVND (reference sequence). CDR3 length: 13 residues. CDR3 sequence (DNA): TGTGCCAGTAGACTATTTCGAACAGGGGAGCAGTTCTTC. It is translated as CASRLFRTGEQFF.

The chain joins TRBV2 to TRBJ2-5, with TRBD1 identical over 10 bases. The germline V gene encodes CDR1 SNHLY and CDR2 FYNNEI. V was pared by 8 bases and J by 5 bases, with 8 bases of the junction left unmatched. The CDR3 runs to 14 residues. The CDR3, as DNA: TGTGCCAGCGGCAGGGACAGGGGAGGGGAGACCCAGTACTTC. Translated: CASGRDRGGETQYF.

The V call is TRBV21-1, the J call TRBJ1-1. TRBV21-1 is deemed a pseudogene. The CDR3 has 16 amino acids. DNA for the CDR3: TGTGCCAGCAGCAAAACTGGCGGAACAATGAACACTGAAGCTTTCTTT. This gives the protein CASSKTGGTMNTEAFF.

This chain joins TRBV18 and TRBJ2-7; a possible D gene is TRBD2 (6 bases). Germline V lookup: CDR1 KGHSH, CDR2 LQKENI. V lost 3 bases and J 6 bases, leaving 15 bases between the germline ends. This CDR3 comprises 14 residues. For the CDR3, the DNA is TGTGCCAGCTCACCGGGAGGATTCTACGGCGAGCAGTACTTC. Its translation: CASSPGGFYGEQYF.

This chain links TRBV25-1 with TRBJ2-1; 8 nucleotides agree with TRBD1. Germline V gives CDR1 MGHDK, CDR2 SYGVNS. The trim removed 5 bases at V and 0 bases at J, leaving 3 bases unmatched. The CDR3 has 15 amino acids. As DNA, the CDR3 is TGTGCCAGCAGTAAAACAGGGGGCTCCTACAATGAGCAGTTCTTC. Translating gives CASSKTGGSYNEQFF.

The V gene is TRBV7-6, the J gene TRBJ1-5, with a weak D call TRBD1 (6 bases). CDR3 size: 13 residues. CDR1 SGHVS and CDR2 FNYEAQ come from the germline V gene. Trimming took 5 bases from V and 6 from J, leaving 11 bases between them. DNA for the CDR3: TGTGCCAGCAGCACAGGGAATCGTCAGCCCCAGCATTTT. It codes for CASSTGNRQPQHF.

The table lists this clone with a few counts. The chain couples TRBV4-2 to TRBJ2-1, with 11 bases fitting TRBD2. Germline assignment: CDR1 LGHNA and CDR2 YNFKEQ. The CDR3 contains 16 residues. J lost 11 bases, V lost 1 base, and 10 bases had no gene match. CDR3 amino acids: CASSQAGTSGHPKQFF. DNA for the CDR3: TGTGCCAGCAGCCAAGCCGGGACTAGCGGCCATCCCAAGCAGTTCTTC.

A remark on this clone: At one boundary the junction diverges from the germline segment, which might be a read error. This chain joins TRBV7-7 and TRBJ1-6; D unresolved. The V gene's germline CDR1 is SSHAT and CDR2 FNYEAQ (reference sequence). This CDR3 is 13 amino acids long. As DNA, the CDR3 is TGTGCTAGCAGCTTGGAGCCCAATTCACCCCTCCACTTT. Protein sequence: CASSLEPNSPLHF.